One sample yielded the 27 T cell receptor beta chains listed below, sequenced in a study of T cells in tuberculosis. Here immunoSEQ multiplex PCR was the method, and the copy in TCRdb shows in-frame clones only, minus some. The data contain around 45,000 clones, about 95% of them singletons. Sequencing was carried out using PBMCs. The receptors stem from a donor aged 5 to 30 with latent tuberculosis or without tuberculosis infection. Some clones in this sample may be carry-over from other donors' samples.

The V gene is TRBV5-8, the J gene TRBJ2-7; TRBD1 aligns across 7 bases. From germline, CDR1 is SGHTS and CDR2 YDEGEE. CDR3 length: 18 amino acids. After removal of 1 base from V and 1 base from J, the junction contained 14 bases not matched to a gene. DNA for the CDR3: TGTGCCAGCAGCTTGATTGGGCCCCTTGGGACAGATTCCTACGAGCAGTACTTC. As protein: CASSLIGPLGTDSYEQYF.

This chain links TRBV19 with TRBJ1-6, with D unresolved. The CDR3 covers 18 residues. Germline V CDR1 and CDR2: LNHDA, SQIVND (reference sequence). V shed 7 bases and J shed 7 bases, with 26 bases lying between them. The DNA of the CDR3 is TGTGCCAGTATTCCCCTTCCGCCCCCGGGTCAACAAAATTCACCCCTCCACTTT. It yields the protein CASIPLPPPGQQNSPLHF.

The V gene is TRBV7-3, the J gene TRBJ1-2, with D possibly matching TRBD1 (5 bases). Germline loops: CDR1 SGHTA, CDR2 FQGTGA. The CDR3 contains 15 residues. V was pared by 3 bases and J by 2 bases, with 13 bases between. In nucleotides, the CDR3 is TGTGCCAGCAGCTTGGGGGGAATGGGAAACTATGGCTACACCTTC. Translated: CASSLGGMGNYGYTF. Combining the CDR3 with reference TRBV7-3 and TRBJ1-2 gives the whole variable domain GAGVSQTPSNKVTEKGKYVELRCDPISGHTALYWYRQSLGQGPEFLIYFQGTGAADDSGLPNDRFFAVRPEGSVSTLKIQRTERGDSAVYLCASSLGGMGNYGYTFGSGTRLTVV.

This chain joins TRBV27 and TRBJ2-1, with TRBD2 identical over 10 bases. Germline V gene data show CDR1 as MNHEY and CDR2 as SMNVEV (reference sequence). The junction had 3 bases not matched to a gene; V was cut back by 4 bases and J by 0 bases. This CDR3 is 16 amino acids long. The CDR3 spells CASSSSSGSSYNEQFF. The DNA of the CDR3 is TGTGCCAGCAGTTCCTCTAGCGGGAGCTCCTACAATGAGCAGTTCTTC.

The chain recombines TRBV13 with TRBJ1-2, with D maybe TRBD1 (6 bases). V lost 4 bases to trimming and J lost 4 bases, with 10 bases between them. The CDR3 runs 13 residues. Germline CDR1 reads PRHDT; CDR2 reads FYEKMQ (reference sequence). CDR3 sequence (DNA): TGTGCCAGCAGCTCGGACAGATCCTATGGCTACACCTTC. The encoded protein is CASSSDRSYGYTF.

The chain combines TRBV7-2 with TRBJ1-2; D ambiguous. The V end was cut by 8 bases, the J end by 3 bases, with 7 bases between. The germline gives CDR1 SGHTA, CDR2 FQGNSA. This CDR3 has 11 residues. DNA for the CDR3: TGTGCCAGCGGTAGAGACTATGGCTACACCTTC. Its translation is CASGRDYGYTF.

The V gene is TRBV5-4, the J gene TRBJ1-2; D possibly corresponds to TRBD1 (5 bases). The CDR3 is made up of 15 amino acids. V was clipped by 2 bases and J by 1 base, with 12 bases between them. The germline V gene has CDR1 SGHNT and CDR2 YYREEE (reference sequence). The CDR3 nucleotides read TGTGCCAGCAGCTTTTGGACACAAGATAACTATGGCTACACCTTC. It encodes CASSFWTQDNYGYTF.

CDR3: CASSSKLGTGNQPQHF. CDR3 sequence (DNA): TGTGCCAGCAGTTCAAAACTCGGGACAGGGAATCAGCCCCAGCATTTT. This sequence joins TRBV27 and TRBJ1-5; 9 bases map to TRBD1. This CDR3 comprises 16 residues. The germline gives CDR1 MNHEY, CDR2 SMNVEV (reference sequence). V lost 4 bases and J lost 4; bases outside the gene matches: 8.

V and J are TRBV9 and TRBJ2-1, with a possible D match to TRBD2 (5 bases). This CDR3 is 13 amino acids long. With 4 bases removed from V and 4 bases from J, the gap between germline ends came to 9 bases. Germline lookup yields CDR1 SGDLS and CDR2 YYNGEE. The CDR3 loop is CASSPRGYNEQFF. CDR3 nucleotides: TGTGCCAGCAGCCCTCGGGGTTACAATGAGCAGTTCTTC.

The chain joins TRBV4-3 to TRBJ1-1; D unclear. Germline CDR1 reads LGHNA; CDR2 reads YSLEER. The CDR3 extends over 14 amino acids. V was trimmed by 1 base and J by 7 bases, leaving 13 bases between them. The CDR3 spells CASSQVRWENEAFF. In DNA, the CDR3 is TGCGCCAGCAGCCAAGTCAGGTGGGAGAATGAAGCTTTCTTT.

The gene calls are TRBV27 and TRBJ1-3, with 8 bases that match TRBD1. CDR3 length: 19 residues. CDR1 is MNHEY, CDR2 SMNVEV, per germline (reference sequence). V trimming: 2 bases; J trimming: 2 bases; junction bases outside the gene matches: 14. CDR3 region: CASSLRPLDRVGPGNTIYF. CDR3 DNA sequence: TGTGCCAGCAGTTTACGGCCCTTGGACAGGGTAGGACCTGGAAACACCATATATTTT.

This chain links TRBV7-9 with TRBJ2-5; 7 bases align to TRBD2. The germline V gene encodes CDR1 SEHNR and CDR2 FQNEAQ (reference sequence). The CDR3 sequence is 17 residues long. The trim removed 2 bases at V and 3 bases at J, leaving 12 bases unmatched. The DNA for the CDR3 is TGTGCCAGCAGCTTAACGGGGGGACGGACGAGTGAAGAGACCCAGTACTTC. Residues: CASSLTGGRTSEETQYF.

This chain connects TRBV7-3 to TRBJ2-5; 7 bases are shared with TRBD2. V lost 2 bases, J lost 5 bases, and 5 bases stayed unmatched. This CDR3 region has 14 residues. Germline CDR1 and CDR2: SGHTA and FQGTGA. CDR3 amino acids: CASSLAGVRETQYF. CDR3 DNA sequence: TGTGCCAGCAGCTTAGCGGGAGTAAGGGAGACCCAGTACTTC.

This clone was seen a handful of times. The genes are TRBV6-5 and TRBJ2-1; 9 positions match TRBD2. The CDR3 is 16 residues long. The germline CDR1 and CDR2 sequences are MNHEY and SVGAGI. Losses at the gene ends were 0 bases for V and 5 bases for J; bases not matched to a gene: 5. The CDR3 bases are TGTGCCAGCAGTTACTCGTGGACTAGCGTGGACAATGAGCAGTTCTTC. Amino acid sequence: CASSYSWTSVDNEQFF.

The rearrangement links TRBV5-4 to TRBJ2-1, with 12 bases fitting TRBD1. Germline assignment: CDR1 SGHNT and CDR2 YYREEE (reference sequence). The CDR3 totals 15 residues. V gave up 4 bases and J gave up 3 bases; unmatched junction bases: 2. CDR3 sequence: CASSGTGGLYNEQFF. Here the CDR3 DNA reads TGTGCCAGCAGCGGGACAGGGGGCCTCTACAATGAGCAGTTCTTC.

V is TRBV20-1 and J is TRBJ2-7; possibly TRBD2 for D (5 bases). The CDR3 consists of 11 residues. V shed 6 bases and J shed 1 base, with 7 bases lying between them. Germline values: CDR1 DFQATT, CDR2 SNEGSKA (reference sequence). This CDR3 reads CSARGSYEQYF. CDR3 coding DNA: TGCAGTGCCCGGGGATCCTACGAGCAGTACTTC.

V usage is TRBV25-1 and J usage is TRBJ2-5; the D is unclear. Germline V gene data show CDR1 as MGHDK and CDR2 as SYGVNS. V lost 2 bases to trimming and J lost 9 bases, with 7 bases between them. This CDR3 spans 11 amino acids. The CDR3 is CASSEIHPQYF. The CDR3 DNA reads as TGTGCCAGCAGTGAAATACATCCCCAGTACTTC.

The chain employs TRBV9 and TRBJ2-3; D gene ambiguous. Germline-derived CDR1 and CDR2 are SGDLS and YYNGEE. The germline V and J ends were trimmed by 0 bases and 2 bases, with 10 bases remaining between them. The CDR3 covers 15 residues. The CDR3 DNA reads as TGTGCCAGCAGCGTAGATTCTGTCTACACAGATACGCAGTATTTT. It is translated as CASSVDSVYTDTQYF. The entire variable domain, with the rest obtained from reference TRBV9 and TRBJ2-3, is as follows: DSGVTQTPKHLITATGQRVTLRCSPRSGDLSVYWYQQSLDQGLQFLIQYYNGEERAKGNILERFSAQQFPDLHSELNLSSLELGDSALYFCASSVDSVYTDTQYFGPGTRLTVL.

The V call is TRBV6-5, the J call TRBJ1-2, with D perhaps TRBD1 (6 bases). Trimming removed 6 bases from V and 4 bases from J, with 15 bases in between. This CDR3 is 14 amino acids long. Germline V CDR1 and CDR2: MNHEY, SVGAGI. DNA for the CDR3: TGTGCCAGCAGATTATCCGGGACACCCTATGGCTACACCTTC. It yields the protein CASRLSGTPYGYTF.

The V call is TRBV28, the J call TRBJ1-2, with D maybe TRBD1 (5 bases). Germline V lookup: CDR1 MDHEN, CDR2 SYDVKM. Trimming stripped 2 bases from V and 4 bases from J, with 14 bases between. There are 15 residues in the CDR3. CDR3 coding DNA: TGTGCCAGCAGTTTAACCACCAGGGAGGGCTATGGCTACACCTTC. It codes for CASSLTTREGYGYTF.

The rearrangement links TRBV10-3 to TRBJ1-2; D unresolved. Germline assignment: CDR1 ENHRY and CDR2 SYGVKD. Trimming stripped 6 bases from V and 5 bases from J, with 16 bases between. The CDR3 contains 14 residues. The CDR3 sequence is CAIRNNLTRYGYTF. The CDR3 region has the DNA TGTGCCATCAGAAATAACTTAACTAGATATGGCTACACCTTC.

This clone has more than one count but fewer than ten. V gene TRBV4-3 combines with J gene TRBJ2-5; weak D call: TRBD2 (5 bases). V lost 0 bases to trimming and J lost 5 bases, with 16 bases between them. Germline V gene data show CDR1 as LGHNA and CDR2 as YSLEER. CDR3 length: 16 amino acids. The DNA for the CDR3 is TGCGCCAGCAGCCAAGACTCTAGCCTCCCGGGGGAGACCCAGTACTTC. Protein sequence: CASSQDSSLPGETQYF.

V usage is TRBV19 and J usage is TRBJ2-7, with D perhaps TRBD1 (6 bases). The V and J ends lost 5 bases and 2 bases respectively, with 13 bases between them. The CDR3 sequence is 14 residues long. Germline values: CDR1 LNHDA, CDR2 SQIVND (reference sequence). CDR3 in DNA: TGTGCCAGTAGTTACCGGGACAAGACCTACGAGCAGTACTTC. Translated: CASSYRDKTYEQYF.

The V gene is TRBV6-1, the J gene TRBJ1-2; D remains ambiguous. V was trimmed by 1 base and J by 7 bases, leaving 13 bases between them. This CDR3 is 14 amino acids long. Germline CDR1 reads MNHNS; CDR2 reads SASEGT. The CDR3 loop reads CASSEDRGGSGYTF. The CDR3 bases are TGTGCCAGCAGTGAAGATCGGGGTGGCTCTGGCTACACCTTC.

The table lists this clone with a count of one. This rearrangement joins TRBV5-1 to TRBJ2-2; the D is unclear. CDR3 length: 13 amino acids. The germline V gene has CDR1 SGHRS and CDR2 YFSETQ. Trimming stripped 2 bases from V and 1 base from J, with 3 bases between. In nucleotides, the CDR3 is TGCGCCAGCAGCTTCGGGAACACCGGGGAGCTGTTTTTT. Translation: CASSFGNTGELFF.

The genes are TRBV29-1 and TRBJ2-2, with D possibly matching TRBD1 (6 bases). With 5 bases removed from V and 2 bases from J, the gap between germline ends came to 9 bases. The V gene's germline CDR1 is SQVTM and CDR2 ANQGSEA. This CDR3 is built from 13 residues. As DNA, the CDR3 is TGCAGCGTTCAGGGGCGCAACACCGGGGAGCTGTTTTTT. Translation gives CSVQGRNTGELFF.

The chain couples TRBV27 to TRBJ1-1; 11 nucleotides agree with TRBD1. Germline V CDR1 and CDR2: MNHEY, SMNVEV (reference sequence). This CDR3 is 15 amino acids long. Losses at the gene ends were 6 bases for V and 3 bases for J; bases not matched to a gene: 6. CDR3 amino acids: CASSRGQGADTEAFF. CDR3 nucleotide sequence: TGTGCCAGCAGCCGTGGACAGGGGGCGGACACTGAAGCTTTCTTT.